A selection of T cell receptor beta chains follows, all from one sample in a study of CD8+ T cells in alopecia areata. Assay: immunoSEQ multiplex PCR; the TCRdb copy retains only in-frame clones and omits some. The sample includes 140,000 to 150,000 clones, 45% to 60% of them seen just once. This sample comprised CD8+ T cells sorted from blood, obtained at week 4, from a patient treated with tofacitinib. The receptors originated from a human donor with alopecia areata. Each CDR3 is given with its conserved first and last residue. A D gene is named only where the DNA matches it firmly. Clone size appears in some rows only: once, few, many, or a class for an expanded clone.

d_gene: .; v_gene: TRBV5-1; j_gene: TRBJ2-7; abundance: few; CDR3nt: TGCGCCAGCAGCTTGCGGCAGAACTACGAGCAGTACTTC; CDR3aa: CASSLRQNYEQYF
d_gene: .; v_gene: TRBV29-1; j_gene: TRBJ1-2; abundance: .; CDR3nt: TGCAGCGCCCTCTGGGGGGGAGGCGGCTACACCTTC; CDR3aa: CSALWGGGGYTF
d_gene: .; v_gene: TRBV7-8; j_gene: TRBJ1-1; abundance: .; CDR3nt: TGTGCCAGCAGCTTAAATATCGGCTATGAAGCTTTCTTT; CDR3aa: CASSLNIGYEAFF
d_gene: .; v_gene: TRBV4-1; j_gene: TRBJ1-5; abundance: .; CDR3nt: TGCGCCAGCAGCCAAGAAGGCGGAGGGGGCAATCAGCCCCAGCATTTT; CDR3aa: CASSQEGGGGNQPQHF
d_gene: .; v_gene: TRBV9; j_gene: TRBJ2-5; abundance: few; CDR3nt: TGTGCCAGCAGCGTAAGTGGGGCAAAAGAGACCCAGTACTTC; CDR3aa: CASSVSGAKETQYF
d_gene: .; v_gene: TRBV29-1; j_gene: TRBJ2-3; abundance: few; CDR3nt: TGCAGCGGATTAGGGGGGTCCGGAGATACGCAGTATTTT; CDR3aa: CSGLGGSGDTQYF
d_gene: .; v_gene: TRBV7-9; j_gene: TRBJ1-1; abundance: few; CDR3nt: TGTGCCAGCAGCACTCTCCCGACTGAAGCTTTCTTT; CDR3aa: CASSTLPTEAFF
d_gene: TRBD1; v_gene: TRBV4-3; j_gene: TRBJ1-4; abundance: few; CDR3nt: TGCGCCAGCAGCCAAGATATTGGGACAGGGAATGAAAAACTGTTTTTT; CDR3aa: CASSQDIGTGNEKLFF
d_gene: .; v_gene: TRBV13; j_gene: TRBJ1-5; abundance: .; CDR3nt: TGTGCCAGCAGCTTATCGAGGAATCAGCCCCAGCATTTT; CDR3aa: CASSLSRNQPQHF
d_gene: TRBD1; v_gene: TRBV5-6; j_gene: TRBJ2-3; abundance: few; CDR3nt: TGTGCCAGCAGCCCCGGGACAGGGTGGGATACGCAGTATTTT; CDR3aa: CASSPGTGWDTQYF
d_gene: TRBD2; v_gene: TRBV5-1; j_gene: TRBJ2-5; abundance: few; CDR3nt: TGCGCCAGCAGCGGGGGACTAAACGAAGAGACCCAGTACTTC; CDR3aa: CASSGGLNEETQYF
d_gene: TRBD1; v_gene: TRBV9; j_gene: TRBJ2-2; abundance: .; CDR3nt: TGTGCCAGCAGCGTAGCACGACAGGGAGAATCCACCGGGGAGCTGTTTTTT; CDR3aa: CASSVARQGESTGELFF
d_gene: TRBD1; v_gene: TRBV7-9; j_gene: TRBJ2-1; abundance: few; CDR3nt: TGTGCCAGCAGCTTATGGGGACAGGGGGCCCTCTCCTACAATGAGCAGTTCTTC; CDR3aa: CASSLWGQGALSYNEQFF
d_gene: TRBD1; v_gene: TRBV6-6; j_gene: TRBJ2-7; abundance: .; CDR3nt: TGTGCCAGCAGTCCGACAGGGGGCAAGAACGAGCAGTACTTC; CDR3aa: CASSPTGGKNEQYF
d_gene: .; v_gene: TRBV4-2; j_gene: TRBJ2-1; abundance: .; CDR3nt: TGTGCCAGCAGCCAAGATGGCCAATACAATGAGCAGTTCTTC; CDR3aa: CASSQDGQYNEQFF
d_gene: TRBD1; v_gene: TRBV27; j_gene: TRBJ2-7; abundance: few; CDR3nt: TGTGCCAGCAGTCTGGGACAGGGGGCGCAGGGGCAGTACTTC; CDR3aa: CASSLGQGAQGQYF
d_gene: TRBD2; v_gene: TRBV7-9; j_gene: TRBJ2-3; abundance: .; CDR3nt: TGTGCCAGCAGCTTAGAAAAGCGGGGGACAGATACGCAGTATTTT; CDR3aa: CASSLEKRGTDTQYF
d_gene: .; v_gene: TRBV10-3; j_gene: TRBJ1-1; abundance: .; CDR3nt: TGTGCCATCAGTGAGTCGATAGGACAGCTGGAAGCTTTCTTT; CDR3aa: CAISESIGQLEAFF
d_gene: .; v_gene: TRBV7-2; j_gene: TRBJ1-2; abundance: .; CDR3nt: TGTGCCAGCAGCCAAGTGGGGGGAGTATGGTATGGCTACACCTTC; CDR3aa: CASSQVGGVWYGYTF
d_gene: .; v_gene: TRBV29-1; j_gene: TRBJ2-7; abundance: few; CDR3nt: TGCAGCGCCGAGACCAGATCCTGGGGCGGCTACGAGCAGTACTTC; CDR3aa: CSAETRSWGGYEQYF
d_gene: .; v_gene: TRBV6-6; j_gene: TRBJ1-1; abundance: .; CDR3nt: TGTGCCAGCAGTCAAGGGGGAGGGATGAACACTGAAGCTTTCTTT; CDR3aa: CASSQGGGMNTEAFF
d_gene: .; v_gene: TRBV29-1; j_gene: TRBJ1-2; abundance: .; CDR3nt: TGCAGCGTTGAAGATTGGGGGGCCTATGGCTACACCTTC; CDR3aa: CSVEDWGAYGYTF
d_gene: .; v_gene: TRBV6-1; j_gene: TRBJ2-5; abundance: .; CDR3nt: TGTGCCAGCAGTGAGAGATGGGGAGAAGAGACCCAGTACTTC; CDR3aa: CASSERWGEETQYF
d_gene: .; v_gene: TRBV4-1; j_gene: TRBJ1-1; abundance: .; CDR3nt: TGCGCCAGCAGCCAAAGACAGGCTACGACTGAAGCTTTCTTT; CDR3aa: CASSQRQATTEAFF
d_gene: .; v_gene: TRBV6-5; j_gene: TRBJ1-5; abundance: .; CDR3nt: TGTGCCAGCAGTTACTCTGTGTATCAGCCCCAGCATTTT; CDR3aa: CASSYSVYQPQHF
d_gene: .; v_gene: TRBV13; j_gene: TRBJ2-1; abundance: .; CDR3nt: TGTGCCAGCAGCTTACCGGAATACAATGAGCAGTTCTTC; CDR3aa: CASSLPEYNEQFF
d_gene: TRBD2; v_gene: TRBV7-6; j_gene: TRBJ2-5; abundance: .; CDR3nt: TGTGCCAGCAGCTTAACAACTAGCGGGGGGTACCAAGAGACCCAGTACTTC; CDR3aa: CASSLTTSGGYQETQYF
d_gene: .; v_gene: TRBV7-9; j_gene: TRBJ1-5; abundance: few; CDR3nt: TGTGCCAGCACGCTAGACGGATTCAATCAGCCCCAGCATTTT; CDR3aa: CASTLDGFNQPQHF
d_gene: .; v_gene: TRBV5-6; j_gene: TRBJ2-5; abundance: few; CDR3nt: TGTGCCAGCAGCTTGGGGGCCGACCCGATTGTAGGTGTGGAGACCCAGTACTTC; CDR3aa: CASSLGADPIVGVETQYF
d_gene: .; v_gene: TRBV29-1; j_gene: TRBJ2-1; abundance: .; CDR3nt: TGCAGTGCAATCCACCTCGGAAACAATGAGCAGTTCTTC; CDR3aa: CSAIHLGNNEQFF
d_gene: .; v_gene: TRBV15; j_gene: TRBJ2-3; abundance: .; CDR3nt: TGTGCCACCAGCAGAGATTTAGCAGATACGCAGTATTTT; CDR3aa: CATSRDLADTQYF
d_gene: .; v_gene: TRBV5-1; j_gene: TRBJ1-1; abundance: .; CDR3nt: TGCGCCAGCACCCGCGGGGGAAACACTGAAGCTTTCTTT; CDR3aa: CASTRGGNTEAFF
d_gene: .; v_gene: TRBV29-1; j_gene: TRBJ1-2; abundance: .; CDR3nt: TGCAGCGTTGAAGCCCCGGGGGGGTATGGCTACACCTTC; CDR3aa: CSVEAPGGYGYTF
d_gene: .; v_gene: TRBV29-1; j_gene: TRBJ1-1; abundance: .; CDR3nt: TGCAGCGTTGACAGGGTTCAGAACACTGAAGCTTTCTTT; CDR3aa: CSVDRVQNTEAFF
d_gene: .; v_gene: TRBV5-4; j_gene: TRBJ1-2; abundance: .; CDR3nt: TGTGCCAGCAGCTTGAGGAGTGAAGGCTACACCTTC; CDR3aa: CASSLRSEGYTF
d_gene: TRBD1; v_gene: TRBV15; j_gene: TRBJ2-2; abundance: .; CDR3nt: TGTGCCACCAGCGGAACCGGGACAGGCACCGGGGAGCTGTTTTTT; CDR3aa: CATSGTGTGTGELFF
d_gene: .; v_gene: TRBV13; j_gene: TRBJ2-5; abundance: .; CDR3nt: TGTGCCAGCAGCTTAGGCCCGGCGGGGGCGGCAGAGACCCAGTACTTC; CDR3aa: CASSLGPAGAAETQYF
d_gene: TRBD1; v_gene: TRBV5-6; j_gene: TRBJ2-7; abundance: .; CDR3nt: TGTGCCAGCAGCCAGGACAGGGAGAACTACGAGCAGTACTTC; CDR3aa: CASSQDRENYEQYF
d_gene: TRBD1; v_gene: TRBV4-1; j_gene: TRBJ1-5; abundance: .; CDR3nt: TGCGCCAGCAGCCAGTCAGAGGGGGACAGGGAGAAAAATCAGCCCCAGCATTTT; CDR3aa: CASSQSEGDREKNQPQHF
d_gene: .; v_gene: TRBV9; j_gene: TRBJ2-1; abundance: .; CDR3nt: TGTGCCAGCAGCGCCGGAGGGGGAGGGGGTTTCGATGAGCAGTTCTTC; CDR3aa: CASSAGGGGGFDEQFF
d_gene: TRBD2; v_gene: TRBV27; j_gene: TRBJ2-1; abundance: .; CDR3nt: TGTGCCAGCAGTCTCCTGCTAGCGGGGGGGTACAATGAGCAGTTCTTC; CDR3aa: CASSLLLAGGYNEQFF
d_gene: TRBD2; v_gene: TRBV5-6; j_gene: TRBJ2-3; abundance: few; CDR3nt: TGTGCCAGCAGCTCCCTTCTCAGACTAGCGGATATCACAGATACGCAGTATTTT; CDR3aa: CASSSLLRLADITDTQYF
d_gene: .; v_gene: TRBV30; j_gene: TRBJ2-7; abundance: once; CDR3nt: TGTGCCTGGAGTGTACGGGTAGAGCAGTACTTC; CDR3aa: CAWSVRVEQYF
d_gene: TRBD1; v_gene: TRBV29-1; j_gene: TRBJ2-1; abundance: .; CDR3nt: TGCAGCGTTGTCCGGGCAGGGGGCTACAATGAGCAGTTCTTC; CDR3aa: CSVVRAGGYNEQFF
d_gene: .; v_gene: TRBV30; j_gene: TRBJ1-5; abundance: .; CDR3nt: TGTGCCTGGCGGGGCGGGAGAACCAGCAATCAGCCCCAGCATTTT; CDR3aa: CAWRGGRTSNQPQHF
d_gene: .; v_gene: TRBV6-5; j_gene: TRBJ2-3; abundance: .; CDR3nt: TGTGCCAGCAGTTACACGACAGCTAGCACAGATACGCAGTATTTT; CDR3aa: CASSYTTASTDTQYF
d_gene: TRBD1; v_gene: TRBV25-1; j_gene: TRBJ2-7; abundance: .; CDR3nt: TGTGCCAGCAGTTTACAGGGGGAGTTTGACGAGCAGTACTTC; CDR3aa: CASSLQGEFDEQYF
d_gene: .; v_gene: TRBV27; j_gene: TRBJ2-3; abundance: .; CDR3nt: TGTGCCAGCAGTCCCTGGACCTCCGACACAGATACGCAGTATTTT; CDR3aa: CASSPWTSDTDTQYF
d_gene: TRBD1; v_gene: TRBV29-1; j_gene: TRBJ1-1; abundance: few; CDR3nt: TGCAGCGTTGATCAAAGGGGGCGATCTGACACTGAAGCTTTCTTT; CDR3aa: CSVDQRGRSDTEAFF
d_gene: TRBD1; v_gene: TRBV27; j_gene: TRBJ1-5; abundance: many; CDR3nt: TGTGCCAGCAGGAGACAGGGTTCCAATCAGCCCCAGCATTTT; CDR3aa: CASRRQGSNQPQHF
d_gene: .; v_gene: TRBV6-5; j_gene: TRBJ1-1; abundance: once; CDR3nt: TGTGCCAGCAGTCCACAGGGTTCGGTTACTGAAGCTTTCTTT; CDR3aa: CASSPQGSVTEAFF
d_gene: .; v_gene: TRBV6-4; j_gene: TRBJ2-3; abundance: few; CDR3nt: TGTGCCAGCAGTGACAGGGCCACAGATACGCAGTATTTT; CDR3aa: CASSDRATDTQYF
d_gene: .; v_gene: TRBV4-1; j_gene: TRBJ2-3; abundance: once; CDR3nt: TGCGCCAGCAGCCACCCAGTGGGGGGGGGCCGCACAGATACGCAGTATTTT; CDR3aa: CASSHPVGGGRTDTQYF
d_gene: .; v_gene: TRBV27; j_gene: TRBJ1-2; abundance: .; CDR3nt: TGTGCCAGCAGTGGGAAAAGAGGCTATGGCTACACCTTC; CDR3aa: CASSGKRGYGYTF